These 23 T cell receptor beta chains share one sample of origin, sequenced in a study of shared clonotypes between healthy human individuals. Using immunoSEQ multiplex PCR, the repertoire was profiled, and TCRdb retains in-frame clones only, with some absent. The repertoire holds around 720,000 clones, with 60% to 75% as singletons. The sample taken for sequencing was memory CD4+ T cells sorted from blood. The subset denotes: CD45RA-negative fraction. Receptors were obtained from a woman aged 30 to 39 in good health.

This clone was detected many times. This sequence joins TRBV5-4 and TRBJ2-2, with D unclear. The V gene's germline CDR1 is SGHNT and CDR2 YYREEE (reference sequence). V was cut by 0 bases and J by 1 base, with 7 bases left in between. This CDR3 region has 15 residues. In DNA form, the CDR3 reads TGTGCCAGCAGCTTGGAACTGAGGAACACCGGGGAGCTGTTTTTT. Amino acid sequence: CASSLELRNTGELFF.

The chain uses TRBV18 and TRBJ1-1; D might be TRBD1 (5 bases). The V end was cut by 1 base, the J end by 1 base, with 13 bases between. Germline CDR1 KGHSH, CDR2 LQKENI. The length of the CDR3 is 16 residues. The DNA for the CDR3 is TGTGCCAGCTCACCACGGGGCGGGAATGCGAACACTGAAGCTTTCTTT. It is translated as CASSPRGGNANTEAFF.

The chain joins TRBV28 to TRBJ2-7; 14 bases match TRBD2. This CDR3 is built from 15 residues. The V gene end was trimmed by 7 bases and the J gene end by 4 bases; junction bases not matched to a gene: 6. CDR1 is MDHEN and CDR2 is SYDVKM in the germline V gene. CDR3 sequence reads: CASNGLAGGSYEQYF. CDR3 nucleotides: TGTGCCAGCAACGGACTAGCGGGAGGCTCGTACGAGCAGTACTTC.

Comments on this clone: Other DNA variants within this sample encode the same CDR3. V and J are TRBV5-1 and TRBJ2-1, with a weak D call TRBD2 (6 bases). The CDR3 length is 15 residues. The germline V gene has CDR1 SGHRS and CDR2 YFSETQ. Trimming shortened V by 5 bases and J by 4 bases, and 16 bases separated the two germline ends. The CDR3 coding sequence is TGCGCCAGCAGTCTGGATAGCGGAGAATACAATGAGCAGTTCTTC. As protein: CASSLDSGEYNEQFF.

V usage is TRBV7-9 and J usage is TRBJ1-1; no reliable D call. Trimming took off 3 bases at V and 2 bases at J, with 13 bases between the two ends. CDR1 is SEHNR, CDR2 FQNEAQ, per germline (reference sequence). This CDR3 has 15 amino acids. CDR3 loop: CASSFIRQFNTEAFF. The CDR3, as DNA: TGTGCCAGCAGCTTTATCAGGCAGTTTAACACTGAAGCTTTCTTT.

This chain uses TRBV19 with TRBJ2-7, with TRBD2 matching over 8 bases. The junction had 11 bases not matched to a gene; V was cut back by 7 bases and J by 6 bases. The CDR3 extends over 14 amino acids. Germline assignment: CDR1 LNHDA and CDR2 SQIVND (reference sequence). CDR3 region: CASTGSGGAIEQYF. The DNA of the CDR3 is TGTGCCAGTACAGGGTCGGGGGGGGCGATCGAGCAGTACTTC.

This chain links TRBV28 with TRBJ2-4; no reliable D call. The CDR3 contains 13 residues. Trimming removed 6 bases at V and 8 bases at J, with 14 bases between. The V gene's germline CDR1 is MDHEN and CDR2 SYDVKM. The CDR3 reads CASRTDRWDIQYF. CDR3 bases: TGTGCCAGCAGAACGGACCGGTGGGACATTCAGTACTTC.

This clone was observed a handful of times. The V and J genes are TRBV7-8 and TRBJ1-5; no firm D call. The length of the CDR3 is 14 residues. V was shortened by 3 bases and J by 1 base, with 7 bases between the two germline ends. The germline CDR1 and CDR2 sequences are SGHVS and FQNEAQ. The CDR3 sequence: CASSFDGSNQPQHF. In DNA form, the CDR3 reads TGTGCCAGCAGCTTTGATGGGAGCAATCAGCCCCAGCATTTT.

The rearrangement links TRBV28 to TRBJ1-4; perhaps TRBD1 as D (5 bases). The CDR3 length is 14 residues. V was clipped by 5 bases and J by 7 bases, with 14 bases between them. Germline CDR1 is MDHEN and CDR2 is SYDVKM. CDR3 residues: CASSPGQGSEKLFF. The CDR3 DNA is TGTGCCAGCAGTCCGGGCCAGGGTAGTGAAAAACTGTTTTTT.

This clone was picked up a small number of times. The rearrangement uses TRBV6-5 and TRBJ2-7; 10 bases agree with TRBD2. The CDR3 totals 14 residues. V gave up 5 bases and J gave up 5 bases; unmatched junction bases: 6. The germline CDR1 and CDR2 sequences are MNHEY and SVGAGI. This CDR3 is CASSKVLAGDEQYF. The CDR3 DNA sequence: TGTGCCAGCAGTAAAGTTCTAGCGGGAGACGAGCAGTACTTC.

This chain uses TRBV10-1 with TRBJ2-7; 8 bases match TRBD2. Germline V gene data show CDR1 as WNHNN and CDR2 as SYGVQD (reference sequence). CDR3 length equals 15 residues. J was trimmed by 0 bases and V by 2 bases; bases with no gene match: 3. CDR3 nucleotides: TGCGCCAGCAGTGAGGTAGCGGGGAGCTCCTACGAGCAGTACTTC. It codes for CASSEVAGSSYEQYF.

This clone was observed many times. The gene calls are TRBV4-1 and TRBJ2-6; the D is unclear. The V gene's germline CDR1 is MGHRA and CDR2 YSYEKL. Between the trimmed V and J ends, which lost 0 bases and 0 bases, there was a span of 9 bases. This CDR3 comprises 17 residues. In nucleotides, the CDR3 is TGCGCCAGCAGCCAAGACAGAGATTTCTCTGGGGCCAACGTCCTGACTTTC. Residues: CASSQDRDFSGANVLTF.

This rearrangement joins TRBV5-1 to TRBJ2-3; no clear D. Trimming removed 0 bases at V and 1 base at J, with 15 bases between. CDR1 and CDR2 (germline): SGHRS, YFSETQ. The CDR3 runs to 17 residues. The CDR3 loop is CASSLDGDWIRTDTQYF. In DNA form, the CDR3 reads TGCGCCAGCAGCTTGGACGGTGATTGGATCCGCACAGATACGCAGTATTTT.

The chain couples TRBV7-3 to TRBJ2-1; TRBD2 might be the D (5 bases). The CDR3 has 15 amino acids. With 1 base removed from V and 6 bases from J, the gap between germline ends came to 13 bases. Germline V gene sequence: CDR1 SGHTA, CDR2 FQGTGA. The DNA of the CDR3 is TGTGCCAGCAGCTTAATGAGTTCGGGGTTCAATGAGCAGTTCTTC. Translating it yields CASSLMSSGFNEQFF.

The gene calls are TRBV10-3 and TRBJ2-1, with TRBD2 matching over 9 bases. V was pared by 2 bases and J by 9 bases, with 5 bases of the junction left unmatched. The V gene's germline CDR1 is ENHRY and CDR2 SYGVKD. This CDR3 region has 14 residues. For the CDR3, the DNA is TGTGCCATCAGTGAGACCGGGACTAGCACTGAGCAGTTCTTC. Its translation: CAISETGTSTEQFF.

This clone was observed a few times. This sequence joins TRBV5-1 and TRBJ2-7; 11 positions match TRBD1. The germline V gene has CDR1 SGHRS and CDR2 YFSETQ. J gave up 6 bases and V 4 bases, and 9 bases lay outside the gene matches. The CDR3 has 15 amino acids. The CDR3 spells CASSDRTGGDFEQYF. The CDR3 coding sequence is TGCGCCAGCAGCGACAGGACAGGGGGCGATTTCGAGCAGTACTTC. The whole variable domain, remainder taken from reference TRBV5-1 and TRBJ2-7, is KAGVTQTPRYLIKTRGQQVTLSCSPISGHRSVSWYQQTPGQGLQFLFEYFSETQRNKGNFPGRFSGRQFSNSRSEMNVSTLELGDSALYLCASSDRTGGDFEQYFGPGTRLTVT.

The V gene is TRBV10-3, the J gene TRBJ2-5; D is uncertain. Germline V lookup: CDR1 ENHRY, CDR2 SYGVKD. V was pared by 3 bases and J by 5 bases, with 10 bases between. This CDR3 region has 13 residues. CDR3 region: CAISEGQIETQYF. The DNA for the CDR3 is TGTGCCATCAGTGAAGGTCAGATTGAGACCCAGTACTTC.

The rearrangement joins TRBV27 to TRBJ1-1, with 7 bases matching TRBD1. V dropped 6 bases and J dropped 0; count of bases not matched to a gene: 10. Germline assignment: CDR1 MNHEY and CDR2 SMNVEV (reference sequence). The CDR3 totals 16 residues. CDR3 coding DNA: TGTGCCAGCAGGCCAGACAGGGCCGGCTTGAACACTGAAGCTTTCTTT. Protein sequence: CASRPDRAGLNTEAFF.

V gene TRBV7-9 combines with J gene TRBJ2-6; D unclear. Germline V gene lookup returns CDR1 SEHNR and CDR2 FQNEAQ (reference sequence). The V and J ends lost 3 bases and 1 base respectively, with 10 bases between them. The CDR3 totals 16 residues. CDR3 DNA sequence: TGTGCCAGCAGCTTTCTTACCACTTCTGGGGCCAACGTCCTGACTTTC. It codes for CASSFLTTSGANVLTF. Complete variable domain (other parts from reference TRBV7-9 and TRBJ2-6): DTGVSQNPRHKITKRGQNVTFRCDPISEHNRLYWYRQTLGQGPEFLTYFQNEAQLEKSRLLSDRFSAERPKGSFSTLEIQRTEQGDSAMYLCASSFLTTSGANVLTFGAGSRLTVL.

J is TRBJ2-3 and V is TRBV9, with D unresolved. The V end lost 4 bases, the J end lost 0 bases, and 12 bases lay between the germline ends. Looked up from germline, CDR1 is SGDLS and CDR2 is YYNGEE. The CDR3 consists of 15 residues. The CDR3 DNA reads TGTGCCAGCAGCCTAGGGTTGGGGAGCACAGATACGCAGTATTTT. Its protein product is CASSLGLGSTDTQYF. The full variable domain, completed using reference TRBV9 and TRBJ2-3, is DSGVTQTPKHLITATGQRVTLRCSPRSGDLSVYWYQQSLDQGLQFLIQYYNGEERAKGNILERFSAQQFPDLHSELNLSSLELGDSALYFCASSLGLGSTDTQYFGPGTRLTVL.

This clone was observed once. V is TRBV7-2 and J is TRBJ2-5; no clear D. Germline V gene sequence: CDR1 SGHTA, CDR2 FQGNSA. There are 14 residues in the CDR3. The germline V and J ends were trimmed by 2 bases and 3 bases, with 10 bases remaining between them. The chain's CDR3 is CASSLSSVEETQYF. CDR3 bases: TGTGCCAGCAGCTTAAGTTCGGTAGAAGAGACCCAGTACTTC.

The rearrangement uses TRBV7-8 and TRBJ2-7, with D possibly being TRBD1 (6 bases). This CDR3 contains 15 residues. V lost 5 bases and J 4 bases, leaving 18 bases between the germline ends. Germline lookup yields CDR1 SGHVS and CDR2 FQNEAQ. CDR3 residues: CASSLSQGRGYEQYF. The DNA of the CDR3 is TGTGCCAGCAGCCTAAGTCAGGGCAGGGGATACGAGCAGTACTTC.

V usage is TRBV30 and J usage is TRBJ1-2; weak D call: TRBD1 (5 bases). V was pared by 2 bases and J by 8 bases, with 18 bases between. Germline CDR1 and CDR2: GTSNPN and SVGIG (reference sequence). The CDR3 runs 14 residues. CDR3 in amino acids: CAWSLQVDLGGYTF. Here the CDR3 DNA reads TGTGCCTGGAGTTTACAGGTGGACCTTGGGGGCTACACCTTC.